The 18 T cell receptor beta chains below come from one sample, sequenced in a study of blood T cell repertoires in COVID-19. The repertoire was sequenced with immunoSEQ multiplex PCR; TCRdb's copy has only in-frame clones and lacks some. The profile covers around 190,000 clones, with around nine tenths appearing a single time and about 4.2% taken by the ten largest. Material for sequencing was peripheral blood. These TCRs come from a human donor in a cohort sampled during active COVID-19.

This chain joins TRBV2 and TRBJ2-3; 7 bases map to TRBD2. CDR1 and CDR2 from the germline V gene are SNHLY and FYNNEI. V was pared by 1 base and J by 6 bases, with 4 bases of the junction left unmatched. This CDR3 spans 14 amino acids. DNA of the CDR3: TGTGCCAGCAGTGAAGGGACTAGTTCCGATACGCAGTATTTT. This translates into CASSEGTSSDTQYF.

The chain is built from TRBV7-9 and TRBJ1-3; 8 bases match TRBD1. The length of the CDR3 is 15 residues. The ends lost 6 bases at V and 0 bases at J; junction bases unmatched: 4. CDR1 and CDR2 from the germline V gene are SEHNR and FQNEAQ (reference sequence). DNA of the CDR3: TGTGCCAGCAGTTATACAGGGGGCTCTGGAAACACCATATATTTT. Amino acids: CASSYTGGSGNTIYF.

The chain is built from TRBV28 and TRBJ2-7; 8 bases map to TRBD2. This CDR3 has 16 residues. Unmatched junction bases numbered 13, after V lost 3 bases and J lost 6 bases. In germline, CDR1 is MDHEN, CDR2 SYDVKM. Written as DNA, the CDR3 is TGTGCCAGCAGTTTTGGGGGGGGAGTAGCGGGATCCGAGCAGTACTTC. The encoded protein is CASSFGGGVAGSEQYF.

This chain connects TRBV4-3 to TRBJ1-4, with D maybe TRBD1 (5 bases). CDR1 is LGHNA and CDR2 is YSLEER in the germline V gene. The CDR3 sequence is 16 residues long. Deletions cut 4 bases from V and 7 bases from J, with 19 bases between. CDR3 DNA sequence: TGCGCCAGCAGCCCCAATCTCGGCAGGGAGGGTGAAAAACTGTTTTTT. Encoded protein: CASSPNLGREGEKLFF.

This rearrangement joins TRBV4-3 to TRBJ2-3; the D gene is possibly TRBD1 (5 bases). This CDR3 is 18 amino acids long. The ends were cut back, 4 bases at V and 2 bases at J, with 22 bases in the middle. From germline, CDR1 is LGHNA and CDR2 YSLEER. As DNA, the CDR3 is TGCGCCAGCAGCCTCAACACAAGAGGACAAAGATACACAGATACGCAGTATTTT. The encoded protein is CASSLNTRGQRYTDTQYF.

This chain joins TRBV4-3 and TRBJ2-3; 8 bases agree with TRBD2. The V gene's germline CDR1 is LGHNA and CDR2 YSLEER. J lost 0 bases, V lost 1 base, and 6 bases had no gene match. The CDR3 is 17 amino acids. In DNA form, the CDR3 reads TGCGCCAGCAGCCAAGTCCCCGGGGGGGCTAGCACAGATACGCAGTATTTT. Translation: CASSQVPGGASTDTQYF.

The J gene is TRBJ1-2, the V gene TRBV15; possibly TRBD1 for D (5 bases). This CDR3 has 15 residues. Germline V CDR1 and CDR2: LNHNV, YYDKDF (reference sequence). Between the trimmed V and J ends, which lost 0 bases and 6 bases, there was a span of 14 bases. CDR3 protein: CATSRDLNAGNGYTF. The CDR3 DNA reads as TGTGCCACCAGCAGAGATCTCAACGCAGGGAATGGCTACACCTTC.

The chain employs TRBV18 and TRBJ1-5; no clear D. V lost 4 bases, J lost 6 bases, and 16 bases lay in between. CDR3 length: 15 amino acids. Germline V gene lookup returns CDR1 KGHSH and CDR2 LQKENI. CDR3 amino acids: CASSRYFTGVQPQHF. CDR3 DNA sequence: TGTGCCAGCTCACGATATTTTACCGGGGTTCAGCCCCAGCATTTT.

The chain is built from TRBV7-9 and TRBJ2-1; the D gene is possibly TRBD1 (5 bases). Per germline, CDR1 SEHNR and CDR2 FQNEAQ (reference sequence). This CDR3 is 14 amino acids long. V shed 1 base and J shed 6 bases, with 10 bases lying between them. CDR3 amino acids: CASSLGQGINEQFF. In DNA form, the CDR3 reads TGTGCCAGCAGCTTAGGCCAGGGCATCAATGAGCAGTTCTTC.

Note on this clone: At one boundary the junction diverges from the germline segment, which might be a read error. The rearrangement joins TRBV5-4 to TRBJ2-1, with TRBD1 matching over 8 bases. The CDR3 has 12 residues. Per germline, CDR1 SGHNT and CDR2 YYREEE (reference sequence). The CDR3, as DNA: TGTGCCAGCAGCCTGGACAGGGTAAATGAGCTCTTC. Protein: CASSLDRVNELF.

The rearrangement links TRBV20-1 to TRBJ2-7; 8 bases line up with TRBD2. Looked up from germline, CDR1 is DFQATT and CDR2 is SNEGSKA (reference sequence). The CDR3 sequence is 15 residues long. Unmatched junction bases numbered 11, after V lost 3 bases and J lost 4 bases. CDR3 bases: TGCAGTGCTAGTGGACCAGCGGGAGCAAAGTACGAGCAGTACTTC. Translation: CSASGPAGAKYEQYF.

This chain uses TRBV7-9 with TRBJ1-3, with D possibly matching TRBD1 (6 bases). V was cut by 3 bases and J by 4 bases, with 10 bases left in between. The CDR3 loop spans 14 amino acids. Germline CDR1 is SEHNR and CDR2 is FQNEAQ (reference sequence). The CDR3 here is CASSFRTEGNTIYF. The DNA for the CDR3 is TGTGCCAGCAGCTTTCGGACAGAAGGAAACACCATATATTTT.

This rearrangement joins TRBV7-9 to TRBJ2-1, with 14 bases fitting TRBD2. Germline assignment: CDR1 SEHNR and CDR2 FQNEAQ (reference sequence). CDR3 length: 16 amino acids. The V and J ends lost 4 bases and 7 bases, in that order; junction bases with no gene match: 6. Here the CDR3 reads CASSSPGLAGANEQFF. Written as DNA, the CDR3 is TGTGCCAGCAGCTCGCCGGGACTAGCGGGAGCAAATGAGCAGTTCTTC.

V usage is TRBV19 and J usage is TRBJ2-7, with a weak D call TRBD2 (5 bases). The CDR3 length is 15 residues. The V end lost 3 bases, the J end lost 2 bases, and 14 bases lay between the germline ends. Germline-derived CDR1 and CDR2 are LNHDA and SQIVND (reference sequence). This chain's CDR3 is CASSMEESPPYEQYF. CDR3 DNA sequence: TGTGCCAGTAGTATGGAGGAGTCCCCCCCCTACGAGCAGTACTTC.

The gene calls are TRBV6-1 and TRBJ1-2; tentatively, D is TRBD1 (5 bases). The CDR3 extends over 19 amino acids. V gave up 3 bases and J gave up 3 bases, with 26 bases separating them. The germline V gene has CDR1 MNHNS and CDR2 SASEGT. This CDR3 reads CASSEGPTGVGGLYYGYTF. Here the CDR3 DNA reads TGTGCCAGCAGTGAGGGACCAACGGGGGTGGGAGGACTCTACTATGGCTACACCTTC.

The chain links TRBV2 to TRBJ1-6; TRBD1 agrees at 8 bases. This CDR3 contains 14 residues. J was trimmed by 7 bases and V by 6 bases; bases with no gene match: 5. CDR1 and CDR2 from the germline V gene are SNHLY and FYNNEI. Here the CDR3 DNA reads TGTGCCAGCAGAGGGGACAGGAAAAATTCACCCCTCCACTTT. It specifies CASRGDRKNSPLHF.

The chain links TRBV28 to TRBJ1-1; a possible D gene is TRBD1 (6 bases). Germline V lookup: CDR1 MDHEN, CDR2 SYDVKM. The CDR3 consists of 14 residues. V was shortened by 10 bases and J by 0 bases, with 15 bases between the two germline ends. CDR3 sequence: CAIRGGTMNTEAFF. In DNA form, the CDR3 reads TGTGCCATCAGGGGAGGGACTATGAACACTGAAGCTTTCTTT.

V is TRBV24-1 and J is TRBJ2-3; D gene unclear. V was pared by 1 base and J by 3 bases, with 7 bases between. CDR3 length: 14 amino acids. CDR1 and CDR2 (germline): KGHDR, SFDVKD. This CDR3 reads CATSDFAETDTQYF. DNA of the CDR3: TGTGCCACCAGTGATTTCGCCGAGACAGATACGCAGTATTTT.